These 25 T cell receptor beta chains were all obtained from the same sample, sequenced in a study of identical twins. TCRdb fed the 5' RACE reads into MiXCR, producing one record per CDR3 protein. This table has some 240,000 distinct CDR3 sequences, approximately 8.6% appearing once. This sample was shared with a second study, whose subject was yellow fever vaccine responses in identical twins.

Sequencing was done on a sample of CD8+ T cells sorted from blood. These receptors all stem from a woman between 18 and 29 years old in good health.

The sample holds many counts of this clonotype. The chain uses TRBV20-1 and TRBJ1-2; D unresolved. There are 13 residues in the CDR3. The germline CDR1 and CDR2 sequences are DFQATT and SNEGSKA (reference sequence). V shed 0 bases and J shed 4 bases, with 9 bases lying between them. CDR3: CSARDGETYGYTF. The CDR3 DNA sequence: TGCAGTGCTAGAGATGGGGAGACCTATGGCTACACCTTC.

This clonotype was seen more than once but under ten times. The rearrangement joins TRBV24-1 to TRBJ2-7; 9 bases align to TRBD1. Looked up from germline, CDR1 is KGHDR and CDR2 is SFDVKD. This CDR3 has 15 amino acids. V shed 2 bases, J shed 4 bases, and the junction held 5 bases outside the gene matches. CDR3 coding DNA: TGTGCCACCAGTGATTCTGGGACAGGGTTGTACGAGCAGTACTTC. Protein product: CATSDSGTGLYEQYF.

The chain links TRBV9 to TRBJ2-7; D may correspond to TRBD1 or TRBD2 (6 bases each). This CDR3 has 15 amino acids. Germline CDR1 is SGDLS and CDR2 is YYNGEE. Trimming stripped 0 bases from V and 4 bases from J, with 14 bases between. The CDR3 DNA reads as TGTGCCAGCAGCGTAGCTGGAGGGGGGAGTTACGAGCAGTACTTC. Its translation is CASSVAGGGSYEQYF.

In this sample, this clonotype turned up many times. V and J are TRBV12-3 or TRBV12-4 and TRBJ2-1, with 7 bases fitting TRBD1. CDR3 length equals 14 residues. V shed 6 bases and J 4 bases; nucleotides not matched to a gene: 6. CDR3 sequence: CASSPGDRYNEQFF. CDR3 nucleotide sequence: TGTGCCAGCAGCCCAGGGGACAGATACAATGAGCAGTTCTTC.

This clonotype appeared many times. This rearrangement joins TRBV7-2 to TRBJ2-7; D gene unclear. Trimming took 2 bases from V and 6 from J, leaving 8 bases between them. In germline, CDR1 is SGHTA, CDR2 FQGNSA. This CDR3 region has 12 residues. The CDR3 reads CASSLMATEQYF. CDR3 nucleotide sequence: TGTGCCAGCAGCTTAATGGCGACCGAGCAGTACTTC.

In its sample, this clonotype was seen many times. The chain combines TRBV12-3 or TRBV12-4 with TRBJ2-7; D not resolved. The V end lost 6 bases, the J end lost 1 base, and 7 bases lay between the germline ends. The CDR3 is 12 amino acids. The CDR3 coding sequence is TGTGCCAGCAGCTTAATATCCTACGAGCAGTACTTC. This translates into CASSLISYEQYF.

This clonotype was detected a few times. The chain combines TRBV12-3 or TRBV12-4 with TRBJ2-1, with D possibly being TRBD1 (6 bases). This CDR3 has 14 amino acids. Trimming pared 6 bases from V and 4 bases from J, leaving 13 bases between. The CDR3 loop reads CASSPPDSYNEQFF. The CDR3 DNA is TGTGCCAGCAGCCCTCCGGACAGTTACAATGAGCAGTTCTTC.

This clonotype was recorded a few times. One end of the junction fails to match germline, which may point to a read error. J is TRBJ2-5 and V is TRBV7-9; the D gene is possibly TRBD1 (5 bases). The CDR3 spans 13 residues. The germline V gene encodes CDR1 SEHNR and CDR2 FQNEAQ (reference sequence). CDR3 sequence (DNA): TGTGCCAGCAGTTTAGCAGGGTCGGAGACCCAGTACTTC. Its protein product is CASSLAGSETQYF.

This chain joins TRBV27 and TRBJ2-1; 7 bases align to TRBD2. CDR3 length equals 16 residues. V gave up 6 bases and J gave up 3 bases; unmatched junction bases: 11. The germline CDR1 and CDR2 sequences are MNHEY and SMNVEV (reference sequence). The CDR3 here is CASSLTAGVIYNEQFF. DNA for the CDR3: TGTGCCAGCAGCCTCACGGCGGGAGTGATCTACAATGAGCAGTTCTTC.

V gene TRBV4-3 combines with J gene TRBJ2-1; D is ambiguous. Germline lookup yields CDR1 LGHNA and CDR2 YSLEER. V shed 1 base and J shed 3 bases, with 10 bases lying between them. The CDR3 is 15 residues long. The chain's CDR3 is CASSQGFGNYNEQFF. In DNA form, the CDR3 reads TGCGCCAGCAGCCAAGGTTTCGGAAACTACAATGAGCAGTTCTTC.

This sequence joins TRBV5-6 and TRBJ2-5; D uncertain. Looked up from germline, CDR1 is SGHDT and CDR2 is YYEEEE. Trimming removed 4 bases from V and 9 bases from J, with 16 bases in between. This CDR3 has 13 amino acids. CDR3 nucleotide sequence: TGTGCCAGCAGCCCCTCAATCTCCGAAGCCCAGTACTTC. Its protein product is CASSPSISEAQYF.

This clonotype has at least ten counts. CDR3 DNA sequence: TGCGCCAGCAGCCAAGATATGGCAGGGAACTACGAGCAGTACTTC. Translating gives CASSQDMAGNYEQYF. The chain links TRBV4-3 to TRBJ2-7, with D perhaps TRBD1 (5 bases). CDR3 length: 15 amino acids. CDR1 LGHNA and CDR2 YSLEER come from the germline V gene. The ends were cut back, 0 bases at V and 3 bases at J, with 12 bases in the middle.

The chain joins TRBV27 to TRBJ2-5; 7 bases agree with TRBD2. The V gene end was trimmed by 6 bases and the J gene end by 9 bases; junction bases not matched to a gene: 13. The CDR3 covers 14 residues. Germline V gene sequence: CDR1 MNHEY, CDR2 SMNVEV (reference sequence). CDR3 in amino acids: CASRAGLGLEAQYF. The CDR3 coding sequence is TGTGCCAGCAGAGCGGGACTCGGATTGGAGGCCCAGTACTTC.

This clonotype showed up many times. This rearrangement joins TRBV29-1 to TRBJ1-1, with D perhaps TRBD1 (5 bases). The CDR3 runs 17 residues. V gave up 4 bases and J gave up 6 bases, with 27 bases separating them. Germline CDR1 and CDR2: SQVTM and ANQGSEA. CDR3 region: CSVVGKSGGERGPEAFF. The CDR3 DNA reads TGCAGCGTTGTGGGGAAATCTGGGGGGGAAAGGGGCCCTGAAGCTTTCTTT.

The CDR3 region is CASSHRGGGNEQFF. The CDR3 coding sequence is TGCGCCAGCAGCCACAGAGGCGGGGGGAATGAGCAGTTCTTC. The chain recombines TRBV4-3 with TRBJ2-1; the match to TRBD2 covers 8 bases. The CDR3 contains 14 residues. With 3 bases clipped from V and 7 bases from J, the junction kept 5 bases outside the gene matches. From germline, CDR1 is LGHNA and CDR2 YSLEER.

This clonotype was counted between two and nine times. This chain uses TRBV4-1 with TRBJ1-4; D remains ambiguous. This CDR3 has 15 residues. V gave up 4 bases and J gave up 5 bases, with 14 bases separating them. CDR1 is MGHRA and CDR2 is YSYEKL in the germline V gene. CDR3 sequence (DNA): TGCGCCAGCAGCCCCTCCGGTTTCCCAAATGAAAAACTGTTTTTT. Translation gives CASSPSGFPNEKLFF.

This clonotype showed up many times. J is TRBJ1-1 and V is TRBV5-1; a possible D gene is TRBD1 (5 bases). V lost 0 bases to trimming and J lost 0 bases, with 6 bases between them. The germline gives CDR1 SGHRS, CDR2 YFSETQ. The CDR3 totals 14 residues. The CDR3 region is CASSLEGMNTEAFF. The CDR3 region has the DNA TGCGCCAGCAGCTTGGAGGGGATGAACACTGAAGCTTTCTTT.

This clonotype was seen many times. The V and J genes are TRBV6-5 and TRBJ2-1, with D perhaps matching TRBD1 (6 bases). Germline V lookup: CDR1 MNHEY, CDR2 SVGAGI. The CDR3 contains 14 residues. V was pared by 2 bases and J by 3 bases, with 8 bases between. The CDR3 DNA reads TGTGCCAGCAGTTACCCGGACAGCTACAATGAGCAGTTCTTC. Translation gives CASSYPDSYNEQFF.

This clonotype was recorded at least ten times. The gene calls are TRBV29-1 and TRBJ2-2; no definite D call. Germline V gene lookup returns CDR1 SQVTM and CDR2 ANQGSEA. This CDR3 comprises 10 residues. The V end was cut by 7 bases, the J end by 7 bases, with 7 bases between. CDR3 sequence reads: CSATDGELFF. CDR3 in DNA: TGCAGCGCCACCGACGGGGAGCTGTTTTTT.

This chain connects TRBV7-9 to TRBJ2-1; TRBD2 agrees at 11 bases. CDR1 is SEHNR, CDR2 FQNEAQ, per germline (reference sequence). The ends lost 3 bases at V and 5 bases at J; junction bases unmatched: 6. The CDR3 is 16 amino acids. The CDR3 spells CASSFSGGAQNNEQFF. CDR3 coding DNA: TGTGCCAGCAGCTTTAGCGGGGGGGCCCAGAACAATGAGCAGTTCTTC.

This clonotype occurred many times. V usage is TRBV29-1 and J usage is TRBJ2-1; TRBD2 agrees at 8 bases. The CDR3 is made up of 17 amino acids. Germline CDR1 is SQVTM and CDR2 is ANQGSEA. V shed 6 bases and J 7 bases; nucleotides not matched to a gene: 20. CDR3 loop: CSVHVEELAGRWNEQFF. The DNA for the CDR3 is TGCAGCGTGCATGTGGAGGAGCTAGCGGGTCGGTGGAATGAGCAGTTCTTC.

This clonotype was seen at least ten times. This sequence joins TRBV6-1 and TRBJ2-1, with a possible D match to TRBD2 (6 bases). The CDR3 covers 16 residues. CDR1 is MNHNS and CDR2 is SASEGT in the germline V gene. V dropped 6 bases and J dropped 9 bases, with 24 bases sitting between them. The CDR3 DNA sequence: TGTGCCAGCAGGCCGGGACTCCAATTCCCAGGAATTGAGCAGTTCTTC. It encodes CASRPGLQFPGIEQFF.

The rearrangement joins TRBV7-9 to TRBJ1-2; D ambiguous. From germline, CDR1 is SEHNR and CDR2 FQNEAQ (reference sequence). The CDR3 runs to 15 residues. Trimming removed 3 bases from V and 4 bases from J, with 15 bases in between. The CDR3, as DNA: TGTGCCAGCAGCTTGGGAGGCGAAGCTATCTATGGCTACACCTTC. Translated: CASSLGGEAIYGYTF.

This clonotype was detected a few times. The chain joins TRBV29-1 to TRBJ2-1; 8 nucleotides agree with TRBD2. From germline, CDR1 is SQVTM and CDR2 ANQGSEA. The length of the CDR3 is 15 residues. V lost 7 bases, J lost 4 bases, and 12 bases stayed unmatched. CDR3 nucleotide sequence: TGCAGCGAACAATCGGCGCGGGGGGTTTACAATGAGCAGTTCTTC. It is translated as CSEQSARGVYNEQFF.

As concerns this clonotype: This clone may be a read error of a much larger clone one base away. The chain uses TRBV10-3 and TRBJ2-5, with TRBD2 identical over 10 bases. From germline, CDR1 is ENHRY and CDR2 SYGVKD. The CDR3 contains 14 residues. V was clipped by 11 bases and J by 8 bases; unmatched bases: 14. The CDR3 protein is CALGSGGPGDTQYF. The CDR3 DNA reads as TGTGCCCTCGGTAGCGGGGGGCCGGGAGATACCCAGTACTTC.